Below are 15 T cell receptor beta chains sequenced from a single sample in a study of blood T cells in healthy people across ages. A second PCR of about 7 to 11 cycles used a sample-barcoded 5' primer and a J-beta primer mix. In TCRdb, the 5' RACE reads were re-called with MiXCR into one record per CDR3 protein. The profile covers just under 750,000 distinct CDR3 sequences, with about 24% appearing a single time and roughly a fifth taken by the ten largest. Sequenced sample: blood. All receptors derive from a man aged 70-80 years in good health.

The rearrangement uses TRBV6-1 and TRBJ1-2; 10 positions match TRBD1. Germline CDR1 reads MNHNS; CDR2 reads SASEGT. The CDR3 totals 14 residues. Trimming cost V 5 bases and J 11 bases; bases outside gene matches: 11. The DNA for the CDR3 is TGTGCCAGCAGTACCCAGACAGGGGGCGGTGGATACACCTTC. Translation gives CASSTQTGGGGYTF.

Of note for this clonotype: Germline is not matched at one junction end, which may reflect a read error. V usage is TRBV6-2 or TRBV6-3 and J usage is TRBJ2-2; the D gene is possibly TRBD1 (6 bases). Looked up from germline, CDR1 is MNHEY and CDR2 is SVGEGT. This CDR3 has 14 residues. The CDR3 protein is CASISRGVPGELFF. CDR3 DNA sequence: TGTGCCAGCATTTCCAGGGGAGTGCCCGGGGAGCTGTTTTTC.

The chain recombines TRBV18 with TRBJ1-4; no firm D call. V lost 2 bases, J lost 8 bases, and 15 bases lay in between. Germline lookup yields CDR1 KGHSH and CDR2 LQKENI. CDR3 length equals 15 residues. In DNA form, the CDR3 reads TGTGCCAGCTCACCAAGGGCGGCTGTGGAGGAAAAACTGTTTTTT. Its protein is CASSPRAAVEEKLFF.

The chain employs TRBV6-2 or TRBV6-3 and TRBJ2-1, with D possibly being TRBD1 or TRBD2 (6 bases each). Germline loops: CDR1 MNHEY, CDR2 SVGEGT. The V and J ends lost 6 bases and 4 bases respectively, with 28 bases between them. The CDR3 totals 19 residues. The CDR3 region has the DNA TGTGCCAGCAGCAACCGGGACACGGGGGACCCTAACCAATACAATGAGCAGTTCTTC. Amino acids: CASSNRDTGDPNQYNEQFF.

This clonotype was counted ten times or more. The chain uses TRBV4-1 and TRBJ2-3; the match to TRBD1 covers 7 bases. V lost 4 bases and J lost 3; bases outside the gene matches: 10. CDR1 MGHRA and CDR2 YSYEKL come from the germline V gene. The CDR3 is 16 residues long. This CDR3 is CASSLQGVSRTDTQYF. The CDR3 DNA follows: TGCGCCAGCAGCCTCCAGGGGGTTAGTAGAACAGATACGCAGTATTTT.

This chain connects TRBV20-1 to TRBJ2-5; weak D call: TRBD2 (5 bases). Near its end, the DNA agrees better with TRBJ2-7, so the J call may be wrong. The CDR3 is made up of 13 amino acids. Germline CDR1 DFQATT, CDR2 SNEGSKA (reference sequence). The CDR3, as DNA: TGCAGTGCTCCCGTTACCGGACGGGGCGAGCAGTACTTC. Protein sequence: CSAPVTGRGEQYF.

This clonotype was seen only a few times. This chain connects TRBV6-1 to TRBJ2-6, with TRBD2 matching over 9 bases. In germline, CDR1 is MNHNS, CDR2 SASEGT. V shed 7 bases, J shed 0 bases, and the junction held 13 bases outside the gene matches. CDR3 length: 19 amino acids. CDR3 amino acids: CASNPSGTSYTSGANVLTF. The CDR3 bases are TGTGCCAGCAATCCCTCCGGGACTAGCTATACCTCTGGGGCCAACGTCCTGACTTTC.

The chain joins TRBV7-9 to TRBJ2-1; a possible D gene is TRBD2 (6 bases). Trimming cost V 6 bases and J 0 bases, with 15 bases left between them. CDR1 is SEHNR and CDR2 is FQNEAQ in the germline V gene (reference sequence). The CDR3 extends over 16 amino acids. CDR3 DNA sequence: TGTGCCAGCAGACATACTAGCATTGACTCCTACAATGAGCAGTTCTTC. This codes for CASRHTSIDSYNEQFF.

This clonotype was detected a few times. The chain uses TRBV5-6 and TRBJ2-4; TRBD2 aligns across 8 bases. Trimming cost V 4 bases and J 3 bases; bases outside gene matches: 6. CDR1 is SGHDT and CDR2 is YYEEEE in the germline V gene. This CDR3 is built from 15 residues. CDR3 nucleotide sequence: TGTGCCAGCAGCCGCCGGGAGGGCGGCAAAAACATTCAGTACTTC. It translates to CASSRREGGKNIQYF.

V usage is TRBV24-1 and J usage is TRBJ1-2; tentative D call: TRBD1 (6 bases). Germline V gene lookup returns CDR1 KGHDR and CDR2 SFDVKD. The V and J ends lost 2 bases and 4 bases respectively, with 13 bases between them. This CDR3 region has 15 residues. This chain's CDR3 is CATSDSPSRGYGYTF. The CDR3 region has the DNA TGTGCCACCAGTGATTCTCCGAGCAGGGGCTATGGCTACACCTTC.

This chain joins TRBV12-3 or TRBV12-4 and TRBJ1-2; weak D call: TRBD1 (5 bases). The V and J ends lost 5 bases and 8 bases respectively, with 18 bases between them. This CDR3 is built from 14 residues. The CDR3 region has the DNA TGTGCCAGCAGTCGTCCGGGACGGCCAGGGGGCTACACCTTC. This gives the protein CASSRPGRPGGYTF.

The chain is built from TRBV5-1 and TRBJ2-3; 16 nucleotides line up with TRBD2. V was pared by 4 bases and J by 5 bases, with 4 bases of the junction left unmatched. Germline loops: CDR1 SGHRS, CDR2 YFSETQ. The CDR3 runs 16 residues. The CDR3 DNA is TGCGCCAGCAGCGAGGGACTAGCGGGGGGGGAAGATACGCAGTATTTT. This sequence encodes CASSEGLAGGEDTQYF.

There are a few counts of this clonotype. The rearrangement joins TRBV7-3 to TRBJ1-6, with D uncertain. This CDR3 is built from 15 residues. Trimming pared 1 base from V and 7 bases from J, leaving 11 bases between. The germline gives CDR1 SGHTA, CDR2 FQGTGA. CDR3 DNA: TGTGCCAGCAGCTTAATGTCCGGGCGGAATTCACCCCTCCACTTT. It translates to CASSLMSGRNSPLHF.

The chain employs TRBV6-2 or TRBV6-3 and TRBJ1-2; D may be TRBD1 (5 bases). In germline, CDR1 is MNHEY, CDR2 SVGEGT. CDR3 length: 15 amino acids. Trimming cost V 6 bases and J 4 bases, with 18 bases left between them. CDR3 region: CASSHGTANIYGYTF. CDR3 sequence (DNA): TGTGCCAGCAGCCACGGGACGGCCAATATCTATGGCTACACCTTC.

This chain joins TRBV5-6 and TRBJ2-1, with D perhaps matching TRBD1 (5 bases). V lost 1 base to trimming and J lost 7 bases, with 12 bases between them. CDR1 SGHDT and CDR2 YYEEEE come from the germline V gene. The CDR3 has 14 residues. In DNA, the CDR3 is TGTGCCAGCAGCTTGATTAACCCAGGGAATGAGCAGTTCTTC. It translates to CASSLINPGNEQFF.